The 18 T cell receptor beta chains below all came from one sample that was sequenced in a study of blood T cell repertoires in COVID-19. Sequencing used immunoSEQ multiplex PCR; TCRdb keeps in-frame clones, though not all of them. The table lists about 120,000 clones, over 75% of them singletons. The material sequenced was peripheral blood. The receptors were gathered from a man older than 75 with acute or convalescent COVID-19.

CDR3 protein: CVRSSKSRAEAFF. The CDR3 DNA sequence: TGTGTCAGAAGCTCAAAGAGTAGAGCTGAAGCTTTCTTT. The rearrangement joins TRBV7-5 to TRBJ1-1. TRBV7-5 is listed as a pseudogene. CDR3 length: 13 amino acids.

CDR3 sequence (DNA): TGTGCCAGCAGTTCCTCGGGGCCTTGGCGGGAAGTC. It specifies CASSSSGPWREV. The chain links TRBV28 to TRBJ2-7; TRBD2 might be the D (6 bases). Germline CDR1 MDHEN, CDR2 SYDVKM. This CDR3 spans 12 amino acids.

This chain connects TRBV4-1 to TRBJ2-7; the match to TRBD1 covers 9 bases. CDR3 length: 16 residues. The V and J ends lost 4 bases and 2 bases, in that order; junction bases with no gene match: 9. Germline values: CDR1 MGHRA, CDR2 YSYEKL. The CDR3 nucleotides read TGCGCCAGCAGCCGCCCTTCCGGGACAGGGACCTACGAGCAGTACTTC. Translation: CASSRPSGTGTYEQYF.

The CDR3 here is CASSQGWRDYGYTF. CDR3 coding DNA: TGCGCCAGCAGCCAAGGGTGGAGGGACTATGGCTACACCTTC. This rearrangement joins TRBV4-3 to TRBJ1-2; the D is unclear. This CDR3 region has 14 residues. Per the germline V gene, CDR1 is LGHNA and CDR2 is YSLEER. The V and J ends lost 1 base and 3 bases respectively, with 9 bases between them.

This chain joins TRBV28 and TRBJ1-2, with TRBD1 identical over 7 bases. V shed 6 bases, J shed 2 bases, and the junction held 6 bases outside the gene matches. The CDR3 has 14 amino acids. Germline-derived CDR1 and CDR2 are MDHEN and SYDVKM. The CDR3 DNA is TGTGCCAGCAGGAGAGTCAGGGGGAACTATGGCTACACCTTC. Amino acids: CASRRVRGNYGYTF.

The chain recombines TRBV24-1 with TRBJ2-5; 9 bases are shared with TRBD1. The ends lost 4 bases at V and 4 bases at J; junction bases unmatched: 12. The CDR3 spans 17 residues. Germline loops: CDR1 KGHDR, CDR2 SFDVKD. The CDR3 bases are TGTGCCACCAGTGACTCAACCGGGACAGGGCTTGGAGAGACCCAGTACTTC. It translates to CATSDSTGTGLGETQYF.

The J gene is TRBJ1-1, the V gene TRBV7-8; TRBD1 is a possible D gene (6 bases). V was shortened by 2 bases and J by 0 bases, with 13 bases between the two germline ends. The CDR3 has 16 amino acids. Germline CDR1 SGHVS, CDR2 FQNEAQ. CDR3 DNA: TGTGCCAGCAGCTTAAATCGGGACAAAATGAACACTGAAGCTTTCTTT. It is translated as CASSLNRDKMNTEAFF.

The V and J genes are TRBV5-4 and TRBJ2-5; D perhaps matches TRBD1 (5 bases). The CDR3 runs 13 residues. Trimming shortened V by 0 bases and J by 3 bases, and 6 bases separated the two germline ends. CDR1 is SGHNT, CDR2 YYREEE, per germline (reference sequence). The CDR3 loop is CASSLGQKETQYF. The CDR3 nucleotides read TGTGCCAGCAGCTTGGGACAGAAAGAGACCCAGTACTTC.

In this sample, this clone turned up once. This chain uses TRBV15 with TRBJ2-7; 7 bases are a match to TRBD1. The V and J ends lost 5 bases and 8 bases, in that order; junction bases with no gene match: 15. The CDR3 extends over 15 amino acids. CDR1 and CDR2 (germline): LNHNV, YYDKDF (reference sequence). The CDR3 reads CATSPTRRQGPQQYF. The CDR3 nucleotides are TGTGCCACCAGCCCCACCAGACGACAGGGACCCCAGCAGTACTTC.

The CDR3 DNA reads TGTGCCAGCAGCGTAGAGCCTAGCGGTCCCTACGAGCAGTACTTC. It specifies CASSVEPSGPYEQYF. The chain has TRBV9 and TRBJ2-7; TRBD2 matches 7 bases. The trim removed 0 bases at V and 2 bases at J, leaving 5 bases unmatched. There are 15 residues in the CDR3. Germline V gene lookup returns CDR1 SGDLS and CDR2 YYNGEE.

As DNA, the CDR3 is TGTGCCAGCAGCTTGGGGCCTGGGGCCAACGTCCTGACTTTC. Translation gives CASSLGPGANVLTF. The chain is built from TRBV5-4 and TRBJ2-6; D is unresolved. The CDR3 extends over 14 amino acids. V lost 0 bases to trimming and J lost 2 bases, with 3 bases between them. Germline CDR1 and CDR2: SGHNT and YYREEE (reference sequence).

V usage is TRBV2 and J usage is TRBJ2-1, with 10 positions matching TRBD2. J lost 4 bases, V lost 7 bases, and 10 bases had no gene match. Germline V lookup: CDR1 SNHLY, CDR2 FYNNEI. CDR3 length: 16 residues. The CDR3, as DNA: TGTGCCAGCATCCCAAGGGGACTAGCGCAATACAATGAGCAGTTCTTC. Translation gives CASIPRGLAQYNEQFF.

J is TRBJ2-3 and V is TRBV11-3; D unclear. V lost 3 bases to trimming and J lost 1 base, with 5 bases between them. The length of the CDR3 is 13 residues. The germline gives CDR1 SGHNT, CDR2 YENEEA. CDR3 coding DNA: TGTGCCAGCAGCTTCCGGGGCACAGATACGCAGTATTTT. Its translation is CASSFRGTDTQYF. The full variable domain, rest sourced from reference TRBV11-3 and TRBJ2-3, is EAGVVQSPRYKIIEKKQPVAFWCNPISGHNTLYWYLQNLGQGPELLIRYENEEAVDDSQLPKDRFSAERLKGVDSTLKIQPAELGDSAVYLCASSFRGTDTQYFGPGTRLTVL.

The V call is TRBV7-6, the J call TRBJ2-3, with TRBD2 matching over 9 bases. With 1 base clipped from V and 0 bases from J, the junction kept 11 bases outside the gene matches. This CDR3 has 19 amino acids. CDR1 and CDR2 from the germline V gene are SGHVS and FNYEAQ. The CDR3 sequence is CASSLVVPIAGASTDTQYF. DNA for the CDR3: TGTGCCAGCAGCTTAGTGGTCCCTATAGCGGGAGCTAGCACAGATACGCAGTATTTT.

This clone was detected a few times. The chain joins TRBV19 to TRBJ1-5; perhaps TRBD1 as D (6 bases). The V gene's germline CDR1 is LNHDA and CDR2 SQIVND (reference sequence). V lost 7 bases to trimming and J lost 4 bases, with 14 bases between them. The CDR3 length is 14 residues. The CDR3 spells CASNPGQRNQPQHF. CDR3 coding DNA: TGTGCCAGTAACCCCGGACAGCGGAATCAGCCCCAGCATTTT.

This chain connects TRBV15 to TRBJ2-3, with 8 bases matching TRBD2. V lost 6 bases, J lost 0 bases, and 8 bases stayed unmatched. The germline CDR1 and CDR2 sequences are LNHNV and YYDKDF (reference sequence). The CDR3 is 16 residues long. For the CDR3, the DNA is TGTGCCACCAGTCGTAGCGGGAACCCTAGCACAGATACGCAGTATTTT. It translates to CATSRSGNPSTDTQYF.

V usage is TRBV18 and J usage is TRBJ2-1; D gene ambiguous. The V end lost 2 bases, the J end lost 5 bases, and 4 bases lay between the germline ends. Germline-derived CDR1 and CDR2 are KGHSH and LQKENI. This CDR3 region has 12 residues. CDR3 sequence reads: CASSPGHNEQFF. CDR3 DNA sequence: TGTGCCAGCTCACCAGGGCACAATGAGCAGTTCTTC. The whole variable domain, remainder taken from reference TRBV18 and TRBJ2-1, is NAGVMQNPRHLVRRRGQEARLRCSPMKGHSHVYWYRQLPEEGLKFMVYLQKENIIDESGMPKERFSAEFPKEGPSILRIQQVVRGDSAAYFCASSPGHNEQFFGPGTRLTVL.

The rearrangement links TRBV7-2 to TRBJ1-2; weak D call: TRBD1 (6 bases). CDR3 length equals 15 residues. Trimming cost V 6 bases and J 4 bases, with 18 bases left between them. The V gene's germline CDR1 is SGHTA and CDR2 FQGNSA. For the CDR3, the DNA is TGTGCCAGCAGATACCAGGCAGGGGAGTCCTATGGCTACACCTTC. Protein sequence: CASRYQAGESYGYTF.